This TCR beta chain was documented in a study of post-analysis software for immune sequencing data. Comments on this clonotype: Its antigen is unknown. A read error is possible here, since a much larger clone lies one base away.

Unique molecular identifiers were carried by the TCR beta cDNA libraries. TCRdb analysed the PCR reads with MiXCR anew, one entry per CDR3 protein. The table lists roughly 700,000 distinct CDR3 sequences, 25% to 30% of them singletons, with more than 0.55% in the top ten. Trimming at V came to 5 bases and at J to 13 bases, leaving 12 bases not matched to a gene. The CDR3 spans 15 residues. Study-wide findings and caveats: About 5 TRBV segments were more frequent in patients than controls; TRBV5-6, TRBV5-1 and TRBV20-1 belonged to this group. Those with multiple sclerosis, the patient group, showed significantly lower normalized Chao1 diversity than controls.

V usage is TRBV12-3 or TRBV12-4 and J usage is TRBJ2-1; TRBD2 agrees at 12 bases. This receptor was taken from a girl aged 10-17 years with multiple sclerosis. The specimen was blood. The CDR3 region is CASSPGLAGVGTQFF. The CDR3 DNA reads as TGTGCCAGCAGTCCGGGACTAGCGGGCGTAGGGACCCAGTTCTTC.